These T cell receptor beta chains were read from a single sample in a study of blood T cell repertoires in COVID-19. Sequencing used immunoSEQ multiplex PCR; TCRdb keeps in-frame clones, though not all of them. The data contain 100,000 or so clones, more than 75% of them seen just once; the ten biggest clones take up about 18%. The material sequenced was peripheral blood. The receptors were gathered from a man older than 75 with acute or convalescent COVID-19. CDR3s include the opening cysteine and the closing phenylalanine or tryptophan. A D gene is named only where the DNA matches it firmly. Size values are once, few and many counts, or a class for expanded clones, and some rows have none.

d_gene	abundance	v_gene	j_gene	CDR3nt	CDR3aa
.	.	TRBV11-2	TRBJ1-2	TGTGCCAGCAGCCAGCGGGTAAACTATGGCTACACCTTC	CASSQRVNYGYTF
.	.	TRBV19	TRBJ1-1	TGTGCCAGTAGTATTGGCAGGGGGAACACTGAAGCTTTCTTT	CASSIGRGNTEAFF
TRBD1	once	TRBV4-3	TRBJ1-2	TGCGCCAGCAGCCACGACCCTCAGGGGGCACGAGGCTACACCTTC	CASSHDPQGARGYTF
.	once	TRBV21-1	TRBJ2-7	TGTGCCAGCAGCGAGGACAGTAACGAGCAGTACTTC	CASSEDSNEQYF
.	few	TRBV28	TRBJ2-7	TGTGCCAGCAGTTTACAGTTCTCAAGTCGGGGTGAGCAGTACTTC	CASSLQFSSRGEQYF
TRBD2	.	TRBV7-9	TRBJ2-5	TGTGCCAGCAGCAATTCCGGACTAGCGGGAGCGGAGACCCAGTACTTC	CASSNSGLAGAETQYF
.	few	TRBV24-1	TRBJ2-1	TGTGCCACCAGTGATCCGCAGGGATTTGGAACGGATGAGCAGTTCTTC	CATSDPQGFGTDEQFF
TRBD1	.	TRBV18	TRBJ2-7	TGTGCCAGCTCACCACTGTACAGGGGGGACGAGCAGTACTTC	CASSPLYRGDEQYF
.	.	TRBV10-1	TRBJ2-5	TGCGCCAGCAGTGACATCGGGAGCCAAGAGACCCAGTACTTC	CASSDIGSQETQYF
TRBD1	.	TRBV5-1	TRBJ2-3	TGCGCCAGCGCCCCTATGACAGGGGTGGATACGCAGTATTTT	CASAPMTGVDTQYF
TRBD1	.	TRBV28	TRBJ2-1	TGTGCCAGCACCCCTCGGTTGACAGGGATTCGGGAGCAGTTCTTC	CASTPRLTGIREQFF
TRBD1	.	TRBV11-2	TRBJ2-7	TGTGCCAGCAGCTGGGACAGTGCCTACGAGCAGTACTTC	CASSWDSAYEQYF
TRBD1	.	TRBV5-4	TRBJ1-3	TGTGCCAGCAGCGGAAAGGGACAGGGGGCGTCCGGAAACACCATATATTTT	CASSGKGQGASGNTIYF
TRBD1	.	TRBV3-1/TRBV3-2	TRBJ2-2	TGTGCCAGCAGCCAAAGACAGGGCAGCACCGGGGAGCTGTTTTTT	CASSQRQGSTGELFF
.	.	TRBV6-6	TRBJ2-7	TGTGCCAGCACGCGGACAAGAAACTACGAGCAGTACTTC	CASTRTRNYEQYF
.	.	TRBV6-5	TRBJ2-1	TGTGCCAGCAGCACCTTGGGCGGGACGTATGAGCAGTTCTTC	CASSTLGGTYEQFF
.	few	TRBV4-3	TRBJ1-2	TGCGCCAGCAGCCAGGGAACAGGGACCGCGAGAGGCTACACCTTC	CASSQGTGTARGYTF
.	.	TRBV24-1	TRBJ1-1	TGTGCCACCAGTGACGGGCAGAGGGTGAACACTGAAGCTTTCTTT	CATSDGQRVNTEAFF
TRBD2	.	TRBV30	TRBJ2-4	TGTGCCTGGAGCGCCGGACTAGTGGTTCAGTACTTC	CAWSAGLVVQYF
.	.	TRBV2	TRBJ1-1	TGTGCCAGCACGATGCAGGGAGGGGGGGCTACGGCTTTCTTT	CASTMQGGGATAFF
.	.	TRBV5-6	TRBJ1-1	TGTGCCAGCAGCTTGAAGGGGCATGTCACTGAAGCTTTCTTT	CASSLKGHVTEAFF
TRBD2	.	TRBV6-5	TRBJ2-7	TGTGCCAGCAGGGGGACTAGCGGCTACGAGCAGTACTTC	CASRGTSGYEQYF
TRBD2	.	TRBV27	TRBJ2-2	TGTGCCAGCAGTCAGCGACTAGCTAGCACCGGGGAGCTGTTTTTT	CASSQRLASTGELFF
TRBD2	.	TRBV6-5	TRBJ2-1	TGTGCCAGCAAACCGAGCGGGGCGAGGGATGAGCAGTTCTTC	CASKPSGARDEQFF
.	.	TRBV7-2	TRBJ2-1	TGTGCCAGCAGCTTTAGCCGTAGCGGAAACAATGAGCAGTTCTTC	CASSFSRSGNNEQFF
TRBD1	.	TRBV4-2	TRBJ2-1	TGTGCCAGCAGCCCAGGAGCAGAGGGGGCGGATGAGCAGTTCTTC	CASSPGAEGADEQFF
TRBD2	.	TRBV27	TRBJ2-7	TGTGCCAGCAGTAGGCTAGCGGGTGACACCTACGAGCAGTACTTC	CASSRLAGDTYEQYF
.	.	TRBV7-9	TRBJ2-7	TGTGCCAGCAGCGCCGTGGGCTCTGGATACGAGCAGTACTTC	CASSAVGSGYEQYF
.	.	TRBV4-3	TRBJ2-7	TGCGCCAGCAGCCAAAGCCTCGGGGGCTCCTACGAGCAGTACTTC	CASSQSLGGSYEQYF
.	once	TRBV6-2/TRBV6-3	TRBJ2-2	TGTGCCAGCAGTCCCCACCCGGCGAACACCGGGGAGCTGTTTTTT	CASSPHPANTGELFF
TRBD1	.	TRBV4-3	TRBJ1-2	TGCGCCAGCAGCCGGATGAGACAGGGGAACTATGGCTACACCTTC	CASSRMRQGNYGYTF
.	once	TRBV27	TRBJ2-7	TGTGCCAGCAGTTTACGGCGGGATCAAACCTACGAGCAGTACTTC	CASSLRRDQTYEQYF
TRBD2	.	TRBV9	TRBJ2-1	TGTGCCAGCAGCGTCCTAGCGGACTACAATGAGCAGTTCTTC	CASSVLADYNEQFF
.	.	TRBV5-4	TRBJ2-7	TGTGCCAGCAGCCCGGAGACAGCTACCTACGAGCAGTACTTC	CASSPETATYEQYF
TRBD1	.	TRBV15	TRBJ2-5	TGTGCCACCAGCAGGACAGGGGGCCAGGGAGAGACCCAGTACTTC	CATSRTGGQGETQYF
TRBD2	.	TRBV5-4	TRBJ2-2	TGTGCCAGCAGCCCGGGGGGGGGTCGGATCACCGGGGAGCTGTTTTTT	CASSPGGGRITGELFF
.	.	TRBV12-3/TRBV12-4	TRBJ1-1	TGTGCCAGCAGTCCAAGCCCCGCCGCGAGGTCTTTCTTT	CASSPSPAARSFF
TRBD2	.	TRBV19	TRBJ2-5	TGTGCCAGTAAAGAGACTAGCGGTTCAGAGACCCAGTACTTC	CASKETSGSETQYF
.	once	TRBV19	TRBJ1-5	TGTGCCAGTACAGACACCTATAGCAATCAGCCCCAGCATTTT	CASTDTYSNQPQHF
.	.	TRBV7-2	TRBJ1-3	TGTGCCAGCAGCCCGCTGACACCGGGAAACACCATATATTTT	CASSPLTPGNTIYF
.	.	TRBV5-1	TRBJ2-5	TGCGCCAGCAGCTTGAAAACAGGGAGACAAGAGACCCAGTACTTC	CASSLKTGRQETQYF
.	many	TRBV27	TRBJ2-1	TGTGCCAGCAGTTCAGAACCCTACAATGAGCAGTTCTTC	CASSSEPYNEQFF
TRBD1	.	TRBV5-1	TRBJ2-6	TGCGCCAGCAGCTTGAGTAGGACAGGGGGCGCGTATGGGGCCAACGTCCTGACTTTC	CASSLSRTGGAYGANVLTF